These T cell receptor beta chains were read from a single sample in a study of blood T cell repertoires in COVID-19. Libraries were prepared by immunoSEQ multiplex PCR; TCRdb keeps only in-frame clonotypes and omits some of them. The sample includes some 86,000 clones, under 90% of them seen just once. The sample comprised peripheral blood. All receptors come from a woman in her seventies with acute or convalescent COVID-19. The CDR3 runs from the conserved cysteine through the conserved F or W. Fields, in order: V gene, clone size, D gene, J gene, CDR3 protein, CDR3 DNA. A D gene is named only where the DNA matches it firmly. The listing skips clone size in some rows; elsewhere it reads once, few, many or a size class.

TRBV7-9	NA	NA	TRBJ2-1	CASSLQGLYNEQFF	TGTGCCAGCAGCTTACAAGGACTCTACAATGAGCAGTTCTTC
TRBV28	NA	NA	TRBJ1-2	CASSYSPRYGYTF	TGTGCCAGTAGTTATAGCCCCCGCTATGGCTACACCTTC
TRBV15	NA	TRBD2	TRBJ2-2	CATSHGTTGTGELFF	TGTGCCACCAGCCACGGGACTACCGGCACCGGGGAGCTGTTTTTT
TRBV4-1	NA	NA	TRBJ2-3	CASSQVQGDTQYF	TGCGCCAGCAGCCAAGTGCAGGGCGATACGCAGTATTTT
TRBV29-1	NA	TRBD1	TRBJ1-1	CSVEDDRGVTEAFF	TGCAGCGTTGAAGATGACAGGGGGGTTACTGAAGCTTTCTTT
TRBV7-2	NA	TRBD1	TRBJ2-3	CASRRTATGSTDTQYF	TGTGCCAGCAGACGAACCGCGACAGGGAGCACAGATACGCAGTATTTT
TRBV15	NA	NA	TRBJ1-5	CATSRDRPDPRSNQPQHF	TGTGCCACCAGCAGAGATCGGCCGGATCCTAGGAGCAATCAGCCCCAGCATTTT
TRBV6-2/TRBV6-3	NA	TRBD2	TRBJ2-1	CASSSRLASERLNEQFF	TGTGCCAGCAGTTCTAGACTAGCGTCGGAGAGACTCAATGAGCAGTTCTTC
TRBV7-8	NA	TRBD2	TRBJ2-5	CASSLRLAGEPQETQYF	TGTGCCAGCAGCCTAAGACTAGCGGGAGAACCCCAAGAGACCCAGTACTTC
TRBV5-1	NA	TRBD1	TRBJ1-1	CASSSRRDSEAFF	TGCGCCAGCAGCTCGCGCCGGGACAGTGAAGCTTTCTTT
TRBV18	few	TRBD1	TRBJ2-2	CASSPVDRGDTGELFF	TGTGCCAGCTCACCAGTGGACAGGGGGGACACCGGGGAGCTGTTTTTT
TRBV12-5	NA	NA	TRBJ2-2	CASSSGSFTGELFF	TGTGCTAGTTCCTCAGGCAGCTTCACCGGGGAGCTGTTTTTT
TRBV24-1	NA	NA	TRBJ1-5	CATSWGAGNQPQHF	TGTGCCACCAGTTGGGGCGCAGGAAATCAGCCCCAGCATTTT
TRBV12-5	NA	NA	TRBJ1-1	CASGLEWDFDTEAFF	TGTGCTAGTGGTTTGGAATGGGACTTCGATACTGAAGCTTTCTTT
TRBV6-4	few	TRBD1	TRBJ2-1	CASSLLPGQGANEQFF	TGTGCCAGCAGTCTGCTCCCGGGACAGGGGGCGAATGAGCAGTTCTTC
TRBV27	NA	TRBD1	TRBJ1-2	CASRGEGGGYTF	TGTGCCAGCAGAGGGGAAGGGGGCGGCTACACCTTC
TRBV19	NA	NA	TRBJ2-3	CASSIQASTDTQYF	TGTGCCAGTAGTATTCAGGCTAGCACAGATACGCAGTATTTT
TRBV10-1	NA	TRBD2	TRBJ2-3	CASSESVAGGPDTQYF	TGCGCCAGCAGTGAGTCTGTAGCGGGAGGTCCAGATACGCAGTATTTT
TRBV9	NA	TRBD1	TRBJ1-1	CASSGQGEGTEAFF	TGTGCCAGCAGCGGACAGGGTGAGGGCACTGAAGCTTTCTTT
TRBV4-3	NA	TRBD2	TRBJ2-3	CASSQDGTSGQEGGTDTQYF	TGCGCCAGCAGCCAAGATGGGACTAGCGGCCAGGAGGGGGGGACAGATACGCAGTATTTT
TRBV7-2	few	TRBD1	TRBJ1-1	CASSLEGQGTEAFF	TGTGCCAGCAGCTTAGAGGGACAGGGGACTGAAGCTTTCTTT
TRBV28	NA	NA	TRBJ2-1	CASHLTGSYSNEQFF	TGTGCCAGCCACCTTACAGGGTCCTACAGCAATGAGCAGTTCTTC
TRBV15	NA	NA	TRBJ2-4	CATSPATGTGREAKNIQYF	TGTGCCACCTCACCAGCAACGGGAACAGGGCGTGAGGCCAAAAACATTCAGTACTTC
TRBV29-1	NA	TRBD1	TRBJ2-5	CSVEATGGQGTQYF	TGCAGCGTTGAAGCGACAGGGGGACAAGGGACCCAGTACTTC
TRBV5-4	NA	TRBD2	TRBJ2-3	CASSSGLAGTDTQYF	TGTGCCAGCAGCTCCGGACTAGCGGGAACAGATACGCAGTATTTT
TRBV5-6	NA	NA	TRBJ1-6	CASRLHNSPLHF	TGTGCCAGCAGACTTCATAATTCACCCCTCCACTTT
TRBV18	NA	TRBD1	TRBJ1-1	CASSPGQGEVEAFF	TGTGCCAGCTCACCGGGACAGGGGGAGGTTGAAGCTTTCTTT
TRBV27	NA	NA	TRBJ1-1	CASSRVIRDTEAFF	TGTGCCAGCAGTCGAGTAATTCGGGACACTGAAGCTTTCTTT
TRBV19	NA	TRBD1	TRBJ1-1	CASAFRDRSFEAFF	TGTGCCAGTGCATTTCGGGACAGGAGTTTTGAAGCTTTCTTT
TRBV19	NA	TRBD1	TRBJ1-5	CASAGQGNQPQHF	TGTGCCAGCGCCGGACAGGGCAATCAGCCCCAGCATTTT
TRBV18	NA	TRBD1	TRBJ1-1	CASSKGQGAFF	TGTGCCAGCTCGAAGGGACAGGGAGCTTTCTTT
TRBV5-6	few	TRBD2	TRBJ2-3	CASSLVAGVQSFDLYF	TGTGCCAGCAGCTTGGTGGCGGGGGTCCAATCCTTCGATCTGTATTTT
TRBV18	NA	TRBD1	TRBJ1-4	CASSPTGNEKLFF	TGTGCCAGCTCACCGACAGGGAATGAAAAACTGTTTTTT
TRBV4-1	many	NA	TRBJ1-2	CASSQQGQGEGNYGYTF	TGCGCCAGCAGTCAACAGGGTCAAGGGGAAGGGAACTATGGCTACACCTTC
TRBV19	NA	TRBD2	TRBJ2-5	CASSKIRGVGETQYF	TGTGCCAGTAGTAAGATACGGGGGGTTGGTGAGACCCAGTACTTC
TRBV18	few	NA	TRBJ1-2	CASSLPGYGYTF	TGTGCCAGCTCCCTGCCGGGCTATGGCTACACCTTC
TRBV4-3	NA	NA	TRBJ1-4	CASSQGTGTNEKLFF	TGCGCCAGCAGCCAGGGCACAGGGACTAATGAAAAACTGTTTTTT
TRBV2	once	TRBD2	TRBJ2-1	CASSRLAGLYNEQFF	TGTGCCAGCAGTAGACTAGCGGGGCTCTACAATGAGCAGTTCTTC
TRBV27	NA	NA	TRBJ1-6	CASSLSRGIYNSPLHF	TGTGCCAGCAGTTTATCGCGGGGAATCTATAATTCACCCCTCCACTTT
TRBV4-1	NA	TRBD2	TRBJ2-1	CASSQYGPGGGAVFNEQFF	TGCGCCAGCAGCCAGTATGGACCCGGCGGGGGGGCCGTGTTTAATGAGCAGTTCTTC
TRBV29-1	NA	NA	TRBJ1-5	CSVADSPGQPQHF	TGCAGCGTCGCAGACAGCCCTGGACAGCCCCAGCATTTT
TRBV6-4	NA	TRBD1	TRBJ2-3	CASSDSGQGADTQYF	TGTGCCAGCAGTGACTCCGGACAGGGGGCAGATACGCAGTATTTT
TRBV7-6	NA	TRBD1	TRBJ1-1	CASSARQGLNTEAFF	TGTGCCAGCAGCGCCCGACAGGGGCTGAACACTGAAGCTTTCTTT
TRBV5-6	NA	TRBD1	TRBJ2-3	CASSRQGVGTDTQYF	TGTGCCAGCAGCCGACAGGGGGTTGGCACAGATACGCAGTATTTT
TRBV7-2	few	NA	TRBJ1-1	CASSQGSQATEAFF	TGTGCCAGCAGCCAGGGGTCGCAGGCCACTGAAGCTTTCTTT
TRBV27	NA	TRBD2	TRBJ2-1	CASSYRAGANNEQFF	TGTGCCAGCAGTTATCGGGCGGGAGCTAACAATGAGCAGTTCTTC
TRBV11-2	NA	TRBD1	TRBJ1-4	CASSLPPTGRLLEKLFF	TGTGCCAGCAGCTTACCCCCGACAGGGCGGCTCTTGGAAAAACTGTTTTTT
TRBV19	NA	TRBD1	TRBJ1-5	CASSRSGTAYSNQPQHF	TGTGCCAGTAGTCGCTCCGGGACAGCATATAGCAATCAGCCCCAGCATTTT
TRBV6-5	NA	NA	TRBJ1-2	CASSYNPSVYGYTF	TGTGCCAGCAGTTATAATCCCAGCGTCTATGGCTACACCTTC
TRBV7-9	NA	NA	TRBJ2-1	CASSLLLANEQFF	TGTGCCAGCAGCTTATTACTAGCCAATGAGCAGTTCTTC
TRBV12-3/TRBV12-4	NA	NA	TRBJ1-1	CASTEASYTEAFF	TGTGCCAGCACCGAAGCGTCTTACACTGAAGCTTTCTTT
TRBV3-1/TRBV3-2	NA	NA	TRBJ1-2	CASSQAGFAGGYTF	TGTGCCAGCAGCCAAGCGGGGTTCGCGGGCGGCTACACCTTC
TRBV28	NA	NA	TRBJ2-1	CASSFSATGNEQFF	TGTGCCAGCAGTTTTTCCGCAACCGGCAATGAGCAGTTCTTC
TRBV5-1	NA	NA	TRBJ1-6	CASSYGSSYNSPLHF	TGCGCCAGCAGCTACGGGAGCTCCTATAATTCACCCCTCCACTTT
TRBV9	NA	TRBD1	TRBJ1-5	CASSVGTGGQPQHF	TGTGCCAGCAGCGTAGGGACAGGCGGTCAGCCCCAGCATTTT
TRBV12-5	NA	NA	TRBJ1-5	CASGLLHQPQHF	TGTGCTAGTGGTTTGCTTCATCAGCCCCAGCATTTT
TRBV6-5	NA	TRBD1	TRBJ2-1	CASSYFQGEVRNEQFF	TGTGCCAGCAGTTACTTTCAGGGGGAAGTACGCAATGAGCAGTTCTTC